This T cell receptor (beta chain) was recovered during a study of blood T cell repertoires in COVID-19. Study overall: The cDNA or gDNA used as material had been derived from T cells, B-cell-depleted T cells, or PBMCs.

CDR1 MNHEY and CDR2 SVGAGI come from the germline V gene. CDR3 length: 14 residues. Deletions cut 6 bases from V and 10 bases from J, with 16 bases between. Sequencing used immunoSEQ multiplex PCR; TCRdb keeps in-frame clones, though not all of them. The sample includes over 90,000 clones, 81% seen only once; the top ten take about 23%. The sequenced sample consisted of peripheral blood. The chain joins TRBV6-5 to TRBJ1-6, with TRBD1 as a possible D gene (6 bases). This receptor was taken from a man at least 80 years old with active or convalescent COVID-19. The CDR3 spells CASRIDPRGSPLHF. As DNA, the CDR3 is TGTGCCAGCAGAATAGACCCTAGGGGGTCACCCCTCCACTTT.